The clone carrying this TCR beta chain came up many times. Its antigen remains unknown. These data are taken from a study of identical twins. TCRdb recomputed calls from the 5' RACE reads with MiXCR, one row per CDR3 protein. The data hold under 250,000 distinct CDR3 sequences, with over 9.5% observed a single time. Trimming took 0 bases from V and 0 from J, leaving 19 bases between them. There are 18 residues in the CDR3. CDR1 is SGHRS, CDR2 YFSETQ, per germline. Findings and caveats of the study: Because invariant MAIT and iNKT cells could be present, zero-insertion analyses could be partly confounded.

The sample was also reused in another study, on yellow fever vaccine responses in identical twins. Per that paper: The authors reported partly convergent, partly personalized vaccine responses in identical twins.

The V and J genes are TRBV5-1 and TRBJ2-7; maybe TRBD2 (6 bases). The receptor was isolated from a woman aged 18-35 years in good health. The sequenced material came from memory (CD45RO+) T cells sorted from blood. CDR3 amino acids: CASSLAMGLKVVSYEQYF. In DNA, the CDR3 is TGCGCCAGCAGCTTGGCTATGGGACTGAAGGTCGTCTCCTACGAGCAGTACTTC.